The rows below give T cell receptor beta chains drawn from one sample of a study of T-cell memory formation after mild COVID-19. MiXCR, run by TCRdb on the 5' RACE reads, gives a single entry per CDR3 protein. The data contain roughly 450,000 distinct CDR3 sequences, 15% to 20% of them seen just once; the ten biggest clones take up around 12%. The sample comprised PBMCs or a T cell subset sorted from them (not recorded which). The receptors here all came from an adult woman who had mild COVID-19 (a few samples of this study predate the infection). Cell type and time point are not known. CDR3s include the opening cysteine and the closing phenylalanine or tryptophan. The D gene is left open where the match is weak. Clone size, where shown, is once, few, many, or a class for clones that have expanded.

V	size	J	D	CDR3	DNA
TRBV2	few	TRBJ2-7	TRBD1	CASSPGTEIYEQYF	TGTGCCAGCAGTCCCGGGACAGAGATCTACGAGCAGTACTTC
TRBV19	NA	TRBJ2-7	NA	CASSPWDVYYEQYF	TGTGCCAGTAGTCCTTGGGACGTCTACTACGAGCAGTACTTC
TRBV6-5	NA	TRBJ2-5	TRBD2	CASSYGLAGGETQYF	TGTGCCAGCAGTTACGGACTAGCGGGAGGAGAGACCCAGTACTTC
TRBV9	few	TRBJ1-4	TRBD1	CASSSRTGHGKLFF	TGTGCCAGCAGCTCTCGGACAGGACACGGAAAACTGTTTTTT
TRBV4-1	NA	TRBJ1-4	NA	CASSRSEGDNEKLFF	TGCGCCAGCAGCCGGTCGGAGGGAGATAATGAAAAACTGTTTTTT
TRBV6-5	NA	TRBJ2-5	NA	CASSYVGTPQETQYF	TGTGCCAGCAGTTACGTCGGGACACCCCAAGAGACCCAGTACTTC
TRBV5-1	NA	TRBJ2-1	TRBD2	CASSGLASNSYNEQFF	TGCGCCAGCAGCGGACTAGCCAGTAACTCCTACAATGAGCAGTTCTTC
TRBV20-1	few	TRBJ1-3	NA	CSAKDSRNTIYF	TGCAGTGCTAAGGACAGTAGAAACACCATATATTTT
TRBV12-3/TRBV12-4	NA	TRBJ1-4	NA	CASSFVGNTLPPRVEKLFF	TGTGCCAGCAGTTTTGTCGGGAATACTCTTCCCCCACGGGTGGAAAAACTGTTTTTT
TRBV20-1	few	TRBJ2-7	TRBD1	CSARALTGKYEQYF	TGCAGTGCTAGAGCCTTGACAGGGAAATACGAGCAGTACTTC
TRBV10-2	many	TRBJ2-1	TRBD2	CASRDGRGSNEQFF	TGCGCCAGCAGAGACGGGAGGGGGTCTAATGAGCAGTTCTTC
TRBV7-9	NA	TRBJ2-7	NA	CASRPIRGAYEQYF	TGTGCCAGCAGGCCGATCAGGGGGGCCTACGAGCAGTACTTC
TRBV12-3/TRBV12-4	many	TRBJ1-6	NA	CASRRVAYSPLHF	TGTGCCAGCAGAAGGGTGGCGTATTCACCCCTCCACTTT
TRBV3-1	few	TRBJ2-1	TRBD1	CASSQDVWTGAVNEQFF	TGTGCCAGCAGCCAAGACGTTTGGACAGGGGCTGTCAATGAGCAGTTCTTC
TRBV4-1	few	TRBJ1-5	NA	CASSQERTGNQPQHF	TGCGCCAGCAGCCAAGAAAGGACAGGCAATCAGCCCCAGCATTTT
TRBV6-2/TRBV6-3	few	TRBJ2-3	NA	CASSQHDTDTQYF	TGTGCCAGCAGCCAACACGACACAGATACGCAGTATTTT
TRBV7-2	many	TRBJ1-1	NA	CASSSLTRNTEAFF	TGTGCCAGCAGCTCGCTCACACGGAACACTGAAGCTTTCTTT
TRBV2	NA	TRBJ1-2	NA	CASNAEGNYGYTF	TGTGCCAGCAACGCCGAGGGGAACTATGGCTACACCTTC
TRBV12-3/TRBV12-4	NA	TRBJ2-3	NA	CASSFRRYRKGDTQYF	TGTGCCAGCAGTTTCAGGCGGTATAGGAAGGGAGATACGCAGTATTTT
TRBV29-1	NA	TRBJ2-1	TRBD1	CSGHRGRRDNEQFF	TGCAGCGGCCACAGGGGGCGTAGGGACAATGAGCAGTTCTTC
TRBV19	few	TRBJ1-1	NA	CASSIGQALDTEAFF	TGTGCCAGTAGTATAGGACAGGCGCTGGACACTGAAGCTTTCTTT
TRBV6-5	NA	TRBJ2-7	NA	CASSNPRLTYEQYF	TGTGCCAGCAGTAACCCCCGGTTGACCTACGAGCAGTACTTC
TRBV4-1	few	TRBJ2-7	TRBD1	CASSPRPRGQGSEQYF	TGCGCCAGCAGCCCTCGCCCCCGTGGACAGGGTTCCGAGCAGTACTTC
TRBV7-9	NA	TRBJ2-7	TRBD1	CASTLLGTGVPYEQYF	TGTGCCAGCACCCTCCTCGGGACAGGGGTCCCCTACGAGCAGTACTTC
TRBV4-3	NA	TRBJ2-1	NA	CASSQDRAGMSNEQFF	TGCGCCAGCAGCCAAGATAGGGCAGGGATGAGCAATGAGCAGTTCTTC
TRBV4-1	few	TRBJ2-1	TRBD2	CAAAPGGGNNEQFF	TGCGCCGCGGCCCCGGGGGGGGGGAACAATGAGCAGTTCTTC
TRBV15	NA	TRBJ2-5	NA	CATSRSGHLETQYF	TGTGCCACCAGCAGATCCGGGCATCTGGAGACCCAGTACTTC
TRBV4-1	NA	TRBJ2-3	NA	CASSHPPAGKADTQYF	TGCGCCAGCAGCCACCCCCCTGCAGGGAAGGCAGATACGCAGTATTTT
TRBV3-1	NA	TRBJ2-3	NA	CASSQTASDTQYF	TGTGCCAGCAGCCAAACTGCCTCAGATACGCAGTATTTT
TRBV5-5	many	TRBJ1-5	NA	CASSLGGAGGNQPQHF	TGTGCCAGCAGCTTGGGTGGGGCCGGGGGCAATCAGCCCCAGCATTTT